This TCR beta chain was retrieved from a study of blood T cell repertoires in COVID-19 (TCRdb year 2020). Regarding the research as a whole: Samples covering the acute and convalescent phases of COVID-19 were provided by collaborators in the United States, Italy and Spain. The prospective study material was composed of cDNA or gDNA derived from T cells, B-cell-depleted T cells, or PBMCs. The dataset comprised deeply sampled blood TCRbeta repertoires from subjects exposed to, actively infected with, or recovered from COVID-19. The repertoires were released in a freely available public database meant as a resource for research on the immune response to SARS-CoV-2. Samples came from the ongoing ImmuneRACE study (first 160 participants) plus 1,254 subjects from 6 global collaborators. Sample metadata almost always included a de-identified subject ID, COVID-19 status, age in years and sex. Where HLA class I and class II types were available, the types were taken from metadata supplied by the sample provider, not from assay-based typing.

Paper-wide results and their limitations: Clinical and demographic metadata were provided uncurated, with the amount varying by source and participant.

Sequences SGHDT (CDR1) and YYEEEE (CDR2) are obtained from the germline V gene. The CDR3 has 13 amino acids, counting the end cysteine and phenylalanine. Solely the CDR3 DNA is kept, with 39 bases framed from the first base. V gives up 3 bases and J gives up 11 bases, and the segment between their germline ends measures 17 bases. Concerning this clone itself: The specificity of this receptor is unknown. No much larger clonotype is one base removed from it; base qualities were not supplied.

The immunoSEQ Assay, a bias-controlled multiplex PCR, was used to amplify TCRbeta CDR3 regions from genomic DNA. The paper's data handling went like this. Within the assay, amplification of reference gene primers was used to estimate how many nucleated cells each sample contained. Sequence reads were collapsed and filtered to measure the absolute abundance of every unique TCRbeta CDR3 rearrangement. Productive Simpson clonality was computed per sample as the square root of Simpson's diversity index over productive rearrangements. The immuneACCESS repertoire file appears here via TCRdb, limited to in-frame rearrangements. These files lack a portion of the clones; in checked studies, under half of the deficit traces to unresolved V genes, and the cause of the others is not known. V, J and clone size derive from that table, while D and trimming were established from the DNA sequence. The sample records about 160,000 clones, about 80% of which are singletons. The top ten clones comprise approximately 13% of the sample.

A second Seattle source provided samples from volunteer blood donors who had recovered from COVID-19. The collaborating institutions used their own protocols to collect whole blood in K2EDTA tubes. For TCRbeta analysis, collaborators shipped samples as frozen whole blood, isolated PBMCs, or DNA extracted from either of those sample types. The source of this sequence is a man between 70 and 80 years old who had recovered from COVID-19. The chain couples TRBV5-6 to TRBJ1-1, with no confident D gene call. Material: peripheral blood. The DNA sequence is TGTGCCAGCAGCTCTTTGGGATTAGCGTTGGCTTTCTTT. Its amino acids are CASSSLGLALAFF.